Presented here are 8 T cell receptor beta chains from one specimen sequenced in a study of T cell responses to AZD1222 COVID-19 vaccine. The repertoire was sequenced with immunoSEQ multiplex PCR; TCRdb's copy has only in-frame clones and lacks some. The top ten clones hold approximately 8% of a sample with roughly 130,000 clones, approximately 88% of them seen once. Sequencing used peripheral blood, obtained on day 0 of AZD1222 vaccination. These receptors all come from an adult in good health.

The chain carries TRBV19 and TRBJ2-2, with 8 bases identical to TRBD1. CDR3 length: 15 amino acids. The germline gives CDR1 LNHDA, CDR2 SQIVND (reference sequence). Trimming cost V 5 bases and J 3 bases; bases outside gene matches: 5. CDR3 residues: CASSRDRGDTGELFF. In DNA, the CDR3 is TGTGCCAGTAGTCGCGACAGGGGCGACACCGGGGAGCTGTTTTTT.

The chain carries TRBV6-5 and TRBJ2-1; D not certain. The germline V and J ends were trimmed by 0 bases and 9 bases, with 9 bases remaining between them. The CDR3 runs 13 residues. Germline CDR1 reads MNHEY; CDR2 reads SVGAGI. CDR3 amino acids: CASSYSPMSEQFF. The CDR3 DNA reads TGTGCCAGCAGTTACTCTCCTATGAGTGAGCAGTTCTTC.

This clone has just one count. As DNA, the CDR3 is TGTGCCACCCAGCGGGAGTTACGGGAGACCCAGTACTTC. It encodes CATQRELRETQYF. The chain couples TRBV12-3 or TRBV12-4 to TRBJ2-5, with 8 bases aligning to TRBD2. CDR3 length: 13 residues. Germline trimming cut 10 bases from V and 5 bases from J; bases unmatched to any gene: 9.

The DNA for the CDR3 is TGTGCCAGCAGCTTCGACGGATATAATTCACCCCTCCACTTT. This sequence encodes CASSFDGYNSPLHF. The rearrangement links TRBV11-3 to TRBJ1-6; D is ambiguous. The V gene's germline CDR1 is SGHNT and CDR2 YENEEA. CDR3 size: 14 residues. The germline V and J ends were trimmed by 3 bases and 4 bases, with 7 bases remaining between them.

This clone turned up a few times. This sequence joins TRBV19 and TRBJ1-2; D perhaps matches TRBD1 (5 bases). This CDR3 has 15 residues. Germline loops: CDR1 LNHDA, CDR2 SQIVND (reference sequence). Trimming took off 8 bases at V and 4 bases at J, with 20 bases between the two ends. DNA for the CDR3: TGTGCCAGTGTATATGCCCAGGGAGCGATCTATGGCTACACCTTC. Translated: CASVYAQGAIYGYTF.

The chain employs TRBV5-4 and TRBJ1-1; 7 positions agree with TRBD1. CDR3 length equals 14 residues. Unmatched junction bases numbered 5, after V lost 4 bases and J lost 2 bases. Germline CDR1 reads SGHNT; CDR2 reads YYREEE (reference sequence). CDR3 sequence reads: CASSPRQGNTEAFF. The CDR3 nucleotides read TGTGCCAGCAGCCCGCGACAGGGTAACACTGAAGCTTTCTTT.

The CDR3 reads CASGLGERGHGYTF. CDR3 sequence (DNA): TGTGCTAGTGGTTTGGGAGAAAGGGGGCATGGCTACACCTTC. The chain carries TRBV12-5 and TRBJ1-2, with 7 bases that match TRBD1. The CDR3 is 14 amino acids. Losses at the gene ends were 1 base for V and 6 bases for J; bases not matched to a gene: 5. Per the germline V gene, CDR1 is LGHNT and CDR2 is FRNRAP.

The genes are TRBV2 and TRBJ1-5; a weak D match, TRBD1 (6 bases). Germline V gene data show CDR1 as SNHLY and CDR2 as FYNNEI. Trimming stripped 6 bases from V and 0 bases from J, with 9 bases between. This CDR3 comprises 14 residues. The CDR3 DNA is TGTGCCAGCAGAGGACAGATTAGCAATCAGCCCCAGCATTTT. Translation gives CASRGQISNQPQHF.